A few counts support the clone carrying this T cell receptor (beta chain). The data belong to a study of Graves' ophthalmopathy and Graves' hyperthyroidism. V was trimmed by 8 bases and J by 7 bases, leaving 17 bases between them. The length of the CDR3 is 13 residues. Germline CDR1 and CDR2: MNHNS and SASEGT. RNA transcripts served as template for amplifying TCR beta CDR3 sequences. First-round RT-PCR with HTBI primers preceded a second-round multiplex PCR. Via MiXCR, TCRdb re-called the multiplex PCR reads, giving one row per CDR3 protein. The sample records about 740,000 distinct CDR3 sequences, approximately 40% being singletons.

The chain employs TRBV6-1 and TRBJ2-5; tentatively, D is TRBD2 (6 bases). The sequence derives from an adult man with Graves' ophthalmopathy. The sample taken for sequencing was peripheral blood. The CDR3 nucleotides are TGTGCCAGCCGAATAGCGGACACGGTGACCCAGTACTTC. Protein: CASRIADTVTQYF.